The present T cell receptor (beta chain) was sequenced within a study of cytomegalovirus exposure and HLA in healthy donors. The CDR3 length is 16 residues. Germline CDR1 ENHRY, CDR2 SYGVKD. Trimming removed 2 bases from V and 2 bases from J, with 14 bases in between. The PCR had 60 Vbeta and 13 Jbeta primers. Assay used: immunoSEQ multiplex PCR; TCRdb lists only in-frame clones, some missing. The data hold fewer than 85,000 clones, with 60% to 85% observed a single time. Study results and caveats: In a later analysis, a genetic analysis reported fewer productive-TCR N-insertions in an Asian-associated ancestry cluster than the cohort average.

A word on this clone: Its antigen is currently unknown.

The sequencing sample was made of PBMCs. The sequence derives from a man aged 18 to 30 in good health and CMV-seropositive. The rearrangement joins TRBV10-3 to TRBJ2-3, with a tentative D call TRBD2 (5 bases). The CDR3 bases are TGTGCCATCAGTGAGACCATCGAGGGCCCCACAGATACGCAGTATTTT. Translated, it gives CAISETIEGPTDTQYF.